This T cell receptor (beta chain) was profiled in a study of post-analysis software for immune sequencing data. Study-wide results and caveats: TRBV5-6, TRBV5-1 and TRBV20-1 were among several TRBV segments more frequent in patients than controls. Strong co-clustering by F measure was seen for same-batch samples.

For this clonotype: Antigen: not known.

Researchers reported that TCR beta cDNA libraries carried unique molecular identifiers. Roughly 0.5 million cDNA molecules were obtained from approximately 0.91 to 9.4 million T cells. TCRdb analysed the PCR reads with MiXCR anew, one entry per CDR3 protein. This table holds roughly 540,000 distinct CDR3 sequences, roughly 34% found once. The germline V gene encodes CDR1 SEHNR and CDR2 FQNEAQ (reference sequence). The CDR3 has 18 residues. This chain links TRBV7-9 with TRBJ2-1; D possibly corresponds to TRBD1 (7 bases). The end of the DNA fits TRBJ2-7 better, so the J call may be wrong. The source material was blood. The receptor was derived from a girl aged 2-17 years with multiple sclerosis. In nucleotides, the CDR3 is TGTGCCAGCAGCTTAGCGGCAGGGGGGACGAACTCCTACAATGAGCAGTACTTC. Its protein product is CASSLAAGGTNSYNEQYF.